Listed here are 5 T cell receptor beta chains from one sample, sequenced in a study of early T cells in non-severe SARS-CoV-2 infection. TCRdb used MiXCR to reprocess the 5' RACE reads, holding one entry per CDR3 protein. The data show over 95,000 distinct CDR3 sequences, approximately 16% seen once. The sequenced sample was whole blood. These receptors were collected from an adult who was a healthcare worker with PCR-confirmed SARS-CoV-2 infection or an uninfected control (not recorded which).

This clonotype was detected only a few times. The chain has TRBV19 and TRBJ2-5, with D perhaps being TRBD1 or TRBD2 (5 bases each). This CDR3 has 14 amino acids. Germline CDR1 reads LNHDA; CDR2 reads SQIVND (reference sequence). Trimming left V 3 bases short and J 3 bases short, with 11 bases between. The CDR3 nucleotides are TGTGCCAGTAGTATCTTCATGGGGGAAGAGACCCAGTACTTC. Its translation: CASSIFMGEETQYF.

The chain recombines TRBV20-1 with TRBJ2-7; weak D call: TRBD1 (6 bases). Per germline, CDR1 DFQATT and CDR2 SNEGSKA (reference sequence). The CDR3 runs 13 residues. Between the trimmed V and J ends, which lost 3 bases and 2 bases, there was a span of 11 bases. The CDR3 loop is CSARLRGAYEQYF. The DNA of the CDR3 is TGCAGTGCTAGGCTCAGGGGAGCCTACGAGCAGTACTTC.

This clonotype was counted many times. This chain uses TRBV27 with TRBJ2-1; D uncertain. V lost 8 bases to trimming and J lost 8 bases, with 16 bases between them. Germline assignment: CDR1 MNHEY and CDR2 SMNVEV (reference sequence). The CDR3 loop spans 13 amino acids. The CDR3 loop reads CASFPRGLDEQFF. CDR3 bases: TGTGCCAGCTTCCCGCGAGGTCTCGATGAGCAGTTCTTC.

The CDR3 sequence is CASSLDRSGQNLYEQYF. The CDR3 nucleotides read TGTGCCAGCAGCTTAGATCGGTCGGGCCAAAACCTCTACGAGCAGTACTTC. V gene TRBV11-3 combines with J gene TRBJ2-7; D uncertain. Trimming stripped 0 bases from V and 3 bases from J, with 18 bases between. Germline-derived CDR1 and CDR2 are SGHNT and YENEEA. The CDR3 spans 17 residues. The variable domain in full, with the rest retrieved from reference TRBV11-3 and TRBJ2-7, is EAGVVQSPRYKIIEKKQPVAFWCNPISGHNTLYWYLQNLGQGPELLIRYENEEAVDDSQLPKDRFSAERLKGVDSTLKIQPAELGDSAVYLCASSLDRSGQNLYEQYFGPGTRLTVT.

This clonotype occurred many times. The chain is built from TRBV12-3 or TRBV12-4 and TRBJ2-1; TRBD2 matches 8 bases. Germline trimming cut 6 bases from V and 7 bases from J; bases unmatched to any gene: 11. The CDR3 runs 15 residues. Here the CDR3 DNA reads TGTGCCAGCAGCAATACGGGGGGGCCAGGAAATGAGCAGTTCTTC. Translated, it gives CASSNTGGPGNEQFF.